The subject of this entry is one T cell receptor beta chain. These data are taken from a study of cytomegalovirus exposure and HLA in healthy donors. The CDR3 totals 13 residues. V lost 2 bases, J lost 6 bases, and 11 bases lay in between. Germline CDR1 MGHRA, CDR2 YSYEKL. Profiling relied on immunoSEQ multiplex PCR, and the TCRdb table lists in-frame clones only, not all of them. The data show approximately 240,000 clones, 75% to 95% seen once. Sequencing used PBMCs. The TCR originated in a woman in her late teens or twenties in good health and CMV-seronegative. The chain employs TRBV4-1 and TRBJ2-7, with D tentatively TRBD1 (5 bases). CDR3 DNA sequence: TGCGCCAGCAGCCAACCCACAGGCTTCGAGCAGTACTTC. This codes for CASSQPTGFEQYF.